This T cell receptor (beta chain) was sequenced in a study of blood T cell repertoires in COVID-19. Study context: The samples span acute and convalescent COVID-19 from the United States, Italy and Spain. T cells, B-cell-depleted T cells, or PBMCs supplied cDNA or gDNA.

Authors' analysis steps: Amplification of reference gene primers was used by the study to estimate nucleated cell counts. The table came from immunoSEQ multiplex PCR; TCRdb's copy has only in-frame clones and leaves some out. V and J calls and clone size are copied from that table; D and trimming were computed from the DNA. This sample has some 490,000 clones, with about 88% found just once. This CDR3 has 15 residues. From germline, CDR1 is SEHNR and CDR2 FQNEAQ (reference sequence). Deletions cut 5 bases from V and 4 bases from J, with 17 bases between. This clone was seen repeatedly, ten times or more.

This clonotype was obtained from a woman between 55 and 75 years old who had recovered from COVID-19. Input material: PBMCs or T cells enriched from blood (not recorded which). The rearrangement uses TRBV7-9 and TRBJ1-1; D might be TRBD1 (5 bases). CDR3 DNA sequence: TGTGCCAGCAGCACCCTTGACAGCCTGGTCACTGAAGCTTTCTTT. Protein product: CASSTLDSLVTEAFF.